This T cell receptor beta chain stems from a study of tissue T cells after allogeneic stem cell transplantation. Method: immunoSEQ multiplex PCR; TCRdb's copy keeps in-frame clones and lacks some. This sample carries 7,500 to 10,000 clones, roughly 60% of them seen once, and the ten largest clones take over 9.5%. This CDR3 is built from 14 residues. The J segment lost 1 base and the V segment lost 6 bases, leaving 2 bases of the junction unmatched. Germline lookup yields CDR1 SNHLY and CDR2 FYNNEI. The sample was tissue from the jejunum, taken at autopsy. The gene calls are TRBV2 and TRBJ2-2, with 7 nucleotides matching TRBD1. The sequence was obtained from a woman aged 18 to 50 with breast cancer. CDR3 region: CASRGQVNTGELFF. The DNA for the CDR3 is TGTGCCAGCAGAGGACAGGTGAACACCGGGGAGCTGTTTTTT. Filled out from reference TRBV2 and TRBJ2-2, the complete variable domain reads EPEVTQTPSHQVTQMGQEVILRCVPISNHLYFYWYRQILGQKVEFLVSFYNNEISEKSEIFDDQFSVERPDGSNFTLKIRSTKLEDSAMYFCASRGQVNTGELFFGEGSRLTVL.